The 17 T cell receptor beta chains below all came from one sample that was sequenced in a study of T cells in Graves' hyperthyroidism and ophthalmopathy (dated by TCRdb to between 2018 and 2021). The library was made by multiplex PCR. Sequencing was carried out with an Illumina HiSeq 2000. Amplification of TCR beta CDR3 regions was carried out from RNA transcripts. The first round of RT-PCR for the TCR CDR3 was performed with the HTBI primer set and the Qiagen OneStep RT-PCR kit. TCRdb reworked the public reads: Q25 trimming with fastp, MiXCR clone assembly, productive beta chains retained. For every CDR3 protein sequence, its rows merge into one entry that carries the most common genes and DNA. The sample data list around 400,000 distinct CDR3 sequences, and more than 15% of these were observed just once. Together, the top ten hold 28% of the sample. The sequencing sample was made of blood. These receptors were obtained from a woman aged 18-29 years with Graves' hyperthyroidism that later progressed to Graves' ophthalmopathy.

A word on this clonotype: A read error may explain this, as a much larger clone is one base away. The chain recombines TRBV7-2 with TRBJ2-5, with TRBD2 identical over 8 bases. Germline values: CDR1 SGHTA, CDR2 FQGNSA. V was pared by 6 bases and J by 2 bases, with 11 bases of the junction left unmatched. The CDR3 runs 16 residues. The CDR3 sequence is CASRASGGPQQETQYF. The CDR3 nucleotides read TGTGCCAGCAGAGCGTCGGGAGGGCCCCAGCAAGAGACCCAGTACTTC.

Remarks on this clonotype: A much larger clone sits a single nucleotide away, making a read error possible. CDR3 amino acids: CASSLGGGKLQHF. The CDR3, as DNA: TGTGCCAGCAGCTTAGGTGGGGGTAAGCTCCAGCATTTT. The gene calls are TRBV7-6 and TRBJ1-5; tentatively, D is TRBD1 (5 bases). The germline CDR1 and CDR2 sequences are SGHVS and FNYEAQ. Trimming pared 1 base from V and 12 bases from J, leaving 13 bases between. This CDR3 comprises 13 residues.

The chain has TRBV9 and TRBJ2-7; TRBD2 might be the D (6 bases). This CDR3 is built from 13 residues. Germline V CDR1 and CDR2: SGDLS, YYNGEE. V lost 4 bases to trimming and J lost 6 bases, with 14 bases between them. The CDR3 sequence is CASSFREEAEQYF. CDR3 nucleotides: TGTGCCAGCAGCTTCAGGGAGGAGGCCGAGCAGTACTTC.

With regard to this clonotype: A much larger clone sits a single nucleotide away, making a read error possible. The J gene is TRBJ1-2, the V gene TRBV20-1; D is unresolved. The CDR3 loop spans 14 amino acids. V lost 2 bases and J lost 4, with 14 bases in between. In germline, CDR1 is DFQATT, CDR2 SNEGSKA (reference sequence). The chain's CDR3 is CSARPKELSYGYTF. The CDR3 DNA follows: TGCAGTGCTAGACCCAAGGAGCTATCCTATGGCTACACCTTC.

Note on this clonotype: One end of the junction varies from germline; a read error may be responsible. V is TRBV20-1 and J is TRBJ2-1; weak D call: TRBD1 (5 bases). The CDR3 loop spans 11 amino acids. Looked up from germline, CDR1 is DFQATT and CDR2 is SNEGSKA (reference sequence). Here the CDR3 DNA reads TGCAGTGCTAGAGCGGACAATGGGCAGTTCTTC. It encodes CSARADNGQFF.

The gene calls are TRBV12-3 or TRBV12-4 and TRBJ2-2; no firm D call. The ends were cut back, 8 bases at V and 7 bases at J, with 11 bases in the middle. The CDR3 sequence is 12 residues long. In nucleotides, the CDR3 is TGTGCCAGCGTACGGTGGGGCGGGGAGCTGTTTTTT. Protein: CASVRWGGELFF.

The chain is built from TRBV29-1 and TRBJ2-3; D tentatively reads TRBD1 or TRBD2 (5 bases each). The germline V gene has CDR1 SQVTM and CDR2 ANQGSEA. The CDR3 has 11 residues. The ends were cut back, 3 bases at V and 14 bases at J, with 15 bases in the middle. CDR3 region: CSVEGPKNPYF. The CDR3 DNA reads as TGCAGCGTTGAGGGACCAAAAAATCCGTATTTT.

V is TRBV27 and J is TRBJ1-2; D call uncertain. V lost 4 bases to trimming and J lost 5 bases, with 8 bases between them. This CDR3 spans 12 amino acids. Germline V gives CDR1 MNHEY, CDR2 SMNVEV (reference sequence). The CDR3 region has the DNA TGTGCCAGCAGTTCGGGAGGGTATGGCTACACCTTC. Protein sequence: CASSSGGYGYTF.

Many counts were recorded for this clonotype. The genes are TRBV3-1 and TRBJ1-1; D uncertain. The CDR3 covers 12 residues. V gave up 1 base and J gave up 5 bases, with 5 bases separating them. The V gene's germline CDR1 is LGHDT and CDR2 YNNKEL (reference sequence). The CDR3 coding sequence is TGTGCCAGCAGCCAAGGGGGAACTGAAGCTTTCTTT. Translating it yields CASSQGGTEAFF.

This clonotype occurred a few times. This rearrangement joins TRBV5-5 to TRBJ2-2; D unclear. CDR3 length equals 12 residues. V lost 2 bases to trimming and J lost 8 bases, with 7 bases between them. Germline V gene lookup returns CDR1 SGHKS and CDR2 YYEKEE (reference sequence). The DNA of the CDR3 is TGTGCCAGCAGCTTAAGGGTAGGGGAGCTGTTTTTT. Translation: CASSLRVGELFF.

V usage is TRBV18 and J usage is TRBJ2-1, with 8 bases aligning to TRBD2. CDR1 and CDR2 from the germline V gene are KGHSH and LQKENI. The CDR3 totals 15 residues. V lost 4 bases to trimming and J lost 4 bases; unmatched junction nucleotides: 6. The CDR3: CASSRGPSGYNEQFF. CDR3 nucleotide sequence: TGTGCCAGCTCACGGGGGCCTAGCGGGTACAATGAGCAGTTCTTC.

The V call is TRBV4-3, the J call TRBJ2-1; D is possibly TRBD1 (6 bases). Trimming took 0 bases from V and 13 from J, leaving 19 bases between them. Germline V gene data show CDR1 as LGHNA and CDR2 as YSLEER. This CDR3 has 15 residues. DNA for the CDR3: TGCGCCAGCAGCCAAGATGTTGGTACGGACAGCCAACAGTTCTTC. Its translation: CASSQDVGTDSQQFF.

In its sample, this clonotype was seen many times. The chain uses TRBV11-3 and TRBJ2-1; D gene ambiguous. The CDR3 is made up of 12 amino acids. V lost 5 bases and J 9 bases, leaving 11 bases between the germline ends. The germline V gene has CDR1 SGHNT and CDR2 YENEEA. CDR3: CASSQPTGEQFF. The CDR3, as DNA: TGTGCCAGCAGCCAGCCCACGGGTGAGCAGTTCTTC.

This clonotype was seen many times. The chain recombines TRBV6-1 with TRBJ2-6, with 9 positions matching TRBD1. Germline assignment: CDR1 MNHNS and CDR2 SASEGT. Trimming took 2 bases from V and 2 from J; bases not matched to a gene: 7. CDR3 length: 18 residues. The CDR3 DNA follows: TGTGCCAGCAGTGAACGGGGGGACAGGGTCACTGGGGCCAACGTCCTGACTTTC. Amino acid sequence: CASSERGDRVTGANVLTF.

The genes are TRBV20-1 and TRBJ1-6; a weak D match, TRBD1 (5 bases). Germline-derived CDR1 and CDR2 are DFQATT and SNEGSKA (reference sequence). The CDR3 runs to 14 residues. The ends were cut back, 5 bases at V and 5 bases at J, with 13 bases in the middle. CDR3 amino acids: CSALDSSNNSPLHF. CDR3 bases: TGCAGTGCTCTCGACAGTTCGAATAATTCACCCCTCCACTTT.

Only a few counts were recorded for this clonotype. This sequence joins TRBV5-8 and TRBJ2-5, with TRBD2 matching over 8 bases. CDR3 length equals 15 residues. Trimming took 4 bases from V and 1 from J; bases not matched to a gene: 6. CDR1 is SGHTS and CDR2 is YDEGEE in the germline V gene. CDR3 DNA: TGTGCCAGCAGCCGGGGGGGGAACATCCAAGAGACCCAGTACTTC. Translation: CASSRGGNIQETQYF. Full variable domain (remainder filled in from reference TRBV5-8 and TRBJ2-5): EAGVTQSPTHLIKTRGQQATLRCSPISGHTSVYWYQQALGLGLQFLLWYDEGEERNRGNFPPRFSGRQFPNYSSELNVNALELEDSALYLCASSRGGNIQETQYFGPGTRLLVL.

The chain carries TRBV6-1 and TRBJ2-1; 11 bases are shared with TRBD2. The CDR3 loop spans 15 amino acids. The ends lost 9 bases at V and 3 bases at J; junction bases unmatched: 7. CDR1 and CDR2 from the germline V gene are MNHNS and SASEGT. The CDR3 reads CASKKGLADYNEQFF. In DNA form, the CDR3 reads TGTGCCAGTAAAAAGGGACTAGCGGACTACAATGAGCAGTTCTTC.